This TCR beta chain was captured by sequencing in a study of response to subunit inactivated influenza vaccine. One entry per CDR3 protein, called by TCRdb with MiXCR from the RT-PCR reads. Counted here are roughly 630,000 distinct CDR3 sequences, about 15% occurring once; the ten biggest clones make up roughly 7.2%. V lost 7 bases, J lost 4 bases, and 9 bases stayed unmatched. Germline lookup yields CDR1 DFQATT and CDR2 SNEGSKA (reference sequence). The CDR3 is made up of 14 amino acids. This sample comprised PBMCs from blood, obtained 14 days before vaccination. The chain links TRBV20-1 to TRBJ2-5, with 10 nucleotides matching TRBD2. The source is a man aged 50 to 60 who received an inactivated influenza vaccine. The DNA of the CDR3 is TGCAGTGTAGCTAGCGGGAGTTTTGCAGAGACCCAGTACTTC. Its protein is CSVASGSFAETQYF.